A selection of T cell receptor beta chains follows, all from one sample in a study of T cell changes during pregnancy in multiple sclerosis. TCRdb keeps only in-frame clones here, not all; method: immunoSEQ multiplex PCR. The sample consists of some 93,000 clones, approximately 92% of them appearing once. This specimen was peripheral blood, taken after pregnancy. The receptors were sampled from a female donor with multiple sclerosis, enrolled in a pregnancy study. Each CDR3 is given with its conserved first and last residue. The order of the fields is J gene, clone size, V gene, D gene, CDR3 length, CDR3 protein, CDR3 DNA. A D gene is named only where the DNA matches it firmly. Clone size appears in some rows only: once, few, many, or a class for an expanded clone.

J gene: TRBJ1-1
clone size: once
V gene: TRBV5-6
D gene: NA
CDR3 length: 16
CDR3 protein: CASTLNGGIMNTEAFF
CDR3 DNA: TGTGCCAGCACCCTTAACGGAGGGATAATGAACACTGAAGCTTTCTTT

J gene: TRBJ1-4
clone size: NA
V gene: TRBV9
D gene: NA
CDR3 length: 14
CDR3 protein: CASSAYDRNEKLFF
CDR3 DNA: TGTGCCAGCAGCGCGTACGACAGGAATGAAAAACTGTTTTTT

J gene: TRBJ1-1
clone size: NA
V gene: TRBV4-2
D gene: TRBD1
CDR3 length: 15
CDR3 protein: CASSQGDRENTEAFF
CDR3 DNA: TGTGCCAGCAGCCAAGGGGACAGGGAGAACACTGAAGCTTTCTTT

J gene: TRBJ1-1
clone size: NA
V gene: TRBV11-3
D gene: NA
CDR3 length: 15
CDR3 protein: CASSFRKRQNTEAFF
CDR3 DNA: TGTGCCAGCAGCTTCCGGAAGAGACAGAACACTGAAGCTTTCTTT

J gene: TRBJ1-2
clone size: NA
V gene: TRBV7-5
D gene: NA
CDR3 length: 19
CDR3 protein: CVRSLAQARTDYGEYGYTF
CDR3 DNA: TGTGTCAGAAGCTTAGCCCAAGCTCGGACGGACTATGGGGAATATGGCTACACCTTC

J gene: TRBJ1-1
clone size: NA
V gene: TRBV18
D gene: NA
CDR3 length: 15
CDR3 protein: CASSPDHDRNTEAFF
CDR3 DNA: TGTGCCAGCTCCCCTGATCACGACAGGAACACTGAAGCTTTCTTT

J gene: TRBJ1-1
clone size: NA
V gene: TRBV1
D gene: NA
CDR3 length: 15
CDR3 protein: CTSSQCDRGNTEAFF
CDR3 DNA: TGCACCAGCAGCCAGTGCGACAGGGGGAACACTGAAGCTTTCTTT

J gene: TRBJ2-7
clone size: NA
V gene: TRBV4-2
D gene: NA
CDR3 length: 16
CDR3 protein: CASSQKIGIEAYEQYF
CDR3 DNA: TGTGCCAGCAGCCAGAAAATTGGAATTGAGGCCTACGAGCAGTACTTC

J gene: TRBJ1-5
clone size: once
V gene: TRBV10-3
D gene: NA
CDR3 length: 13
CDR3 protein: CAVAGNDNQPQHF
CDR3 DNA: TGTGCCGTAGCAGGGAACGACAATCAGCCCCAGCATTTT

J gene: TRBJ1-5
clone size: NA
V gene: TRBV18
D gene: NA
CDR3 length: 13
CDR3 protein: CASSPGEDQPQHF
CDR3 DNA: TGTGCCAGCTCCCCCGGAGAGGATCAGCCCCAGCATTTT

J gene: TRBJ1-2
clone size: NA
V gene: TRBV18
D gene: NA
CDR3 length: 11
CDR3 protein: CASSTREGYTF
CDR3 DNA: TGTGCCAGCTCAACGAGGGAGGGCTACACCTTC

J gene: TRBJ2-1
clone size: NA
V gene: TRBV5-1
D gene: NA
CDR3 length: 15
CDR3 protein: CASSLIQGSYNEQFF
CDR3 DNA: TGCGCCAGCAGCTTGATACAGGGTTCCTACAATGAGCAGTTCTTC

J gene: TRBJ1-2
clone size: once
V gene: TRBV30
D gene: TRBD1
CDR3 length: 11
CDR3 protein: CSGSQGGSYTF
CDR3 DNA: TGTTCCGGAAGTCAGGGGGGAAGTTACACCTTC

J gene: TRBJ1-1
clone size: once
V gene: TRBV7-2
D gene: TRBD1
CDR3 length: 16
CDR3 protein: CASSRQGTVLNTEAFF
CDR3 DNA: TGTGCCAGCAGTCGCCAGGGGACAGTATTGAACACTGAAGCTTTCTTT

J gene: TRBJ2-1
clone size: NA
V gene: TRBV6-1
D gene: TRBD2
CDR3 length: 16
CDR3 protein: CASSELGLAGRNEQFF
CDR3 DNA: TGTGCCAGCAGTGAACTAGGACTAGCGGGACGCAATGAGCAGTTCTTC

J gene: TRBJ2-1
clone size: NA
V gene: TRBV20-1
D gene: NA
CDR3 length: 10
CDR3 protein: CSAGDNEQFF
CDR3 DNA: TGCAGTGCAGGGGACAATGAGCAGTTCTTC

J gene: TRBJ2-5
clone size: once
V gene: TRBV5-1
D gene: NA
CDR3 length: 16
CDR3 protein: CASSLGFVGDKETQYF
CDR3 DNA: TGCGCCAGCAGCTTGGGGTTTGTCGGGGATAAAGAGACCCAGTACTTC

J gene: TRBJ2-7
clone size: NA
V gene: TRBV2
D gene: TRBD2
CDR3 length: 13
CDR3 protein: CASTPGGRDEQYF
CDR3 DNA: TGTGCCAGCACCCCGGGGGGGCGCGACGAGCAGTACTTC

J gene: TRBJ2-7
clone size: NA
V gene: TRBV6-5
D gene: TRBD1
CDR3 length: 13
CDR3 protein: CASSSGTGVEQYF
CDR3 DNA: TGTGCCAGCAGTTCCGGGACAGGGGTAGAGCAGTACTTC

J gene: TRBJ1-2
clone size: NA
V gene: TRBV11-2
D gene: TRBD1
CDR3 length: 16
CDR3 protein: CASSLTYKGQGYGYTF
CDR3 DNA: TGTGCCAGCAGCTTAACTTATAAGGGACAGGGCTATGGCTACACCTTC

J gene: TRBJ2-7
clone size: NA
V gene: TRBV10-3
D gene: TRBD1
CDR3 length: 17
CDR3 protein: CAISVPGTGPPSYEQYF
CDR3 DNA: TGTGCCATCAGTGTTCCCGGGACAGGTCCTCCGTCCTACGAGCAGTACTTC

J gene: TRBJ2-7
clone size: once
V gene: TRBV6-4
D gene: TRBD1
CDR3 length: 15
CDR3 protein: CASSEGTGTAYEQYF
CDR3 DNA: TGTGCCAGCAGTGAGGGGACAGGGACGGCCTACGAGCAGTACTTC

J gene: TRBJ1-5
clone size: NA
V gene: TRBV4-2
D gene: TRBD1
CDR3 length: 13
CDR3 protein: CASRGQGDQPQHF
CDR3 DNA: TGTGCCAGCAGGGGGCAGGGGGACCAGCCCCAGCATTTT

J gene: TRBJ1-2
clone size: NA
V gene: TRBV2
D gene: TRBD1
CDR3 length: 14
CDR3 protein: CASSGQGADYGYTF
CDR3 DNA: TGTGCCAGCAGTGGACAGGGGGCTGACTATGGCTACACCTTC

J gene: TRBJ1-2
clone size: NA
V gene: TRBV5-5
D gene: TRBD1
CDR3 length: 14
CDR3 protein: CASSLAGGERGYTF
CDR3 DNA: TGTGCCAGCAGCTTAGCAGGGGGCGAACGTGGCTACACCTTC

J gene: TRBJ2-7
clone size: NA
V gene: TRBV6-6
D gene: NA
CDR3 length: 12
CDR3 protein: CASSLFGYEQYF
CDR3 DNA: TGTGCCAGCAGCCTTTTCGGCTACGAGCAGTACTTC

J gene: TRBJ2-7
clone size: NA
V gene: TRBV6-5
D gene: NA
CDR3 length: 15
CDR3 protein: CASSYSTRVPYEQYF
CDR3 DNA: TGTGCCAGCAGTTACTCGACCAGGGTCCCCTACGAGCAGTACTTC

J gene: TRBJ1-6
clone size: NA
V gene: TRBV7-9
D gene: NA
CDR3 length: 15
CDR3 protein: CASSFQQGLGSPLHF
CDR3 DNA: TGTGCCAGCAGCTTCCAACAGGGTCTAGGGTCACCCCTCCACTTT

J gene: TRBJ1-4
clone size: NA
V gene: TRBV6-5
D gene: NA
CDR3 length: 11
CDR3 protein: CASSHNEKLFF
CDR3 DNA: TGTGCCAGCAGTCATAATGAAAAACTGTTTTTT

J gene: TRBJ2-2
clone size: NA
V gene: TRBV7-7
D gene: NA
CDR3 length: 12
CDR3 protein: CASWGDTGELFF
CDR3 DNA: TGTGCCAGTTGGGGGGACACCGGGGAGCTGTTTTTT

J gene: TRBJ1-5
clone size: NA
V gene: TRBV7-9
D gene: NA
CDR3 length: 14
CDR3 protein: CASSLEYGNQPQHF
CDR3 DNA: TGTGCCAGCAGCTTAGAGTACGGGAATCAGCCCCAGCATTTT

J gene: TRBJ2-6
clone size: NA
V gene: TRBV4-3
D gene: NA
CDR3 length: 17
CDR3 protein: CASSQETGGSGANVLTF
CDR3 DNA: TGCGCCAGCAGCCAGGAGACAGGAGGCTCTGGGGCCAACGTCCTGACTTTC

J gene: TRBJ2-7
clone size: NA
V gene: TRBV7-8
D gene: TRBD1
CDR3 length: 18
CDR3 protein: CASSLESFVDRGPYEQYF
CDR3 DNA: TGTGCCAGCAGCTTAGAATCATTCGTGGACAGGGGGCCCTACGAGCAGTACTTC

J gene: TRBJ2-7
clone size: NA
V gene: TRBV5-1
D gene: TRBD1
CDR3 length: 15
CDR3 protein: CASSFWTGGDYEQYF
CDR3 DNA: TGCGCCAGCAGCTTCTGGACAGGGGGAGACTACGAGCAGTACTTC

J gene: TRBJ2-7
clone size: once
V gene: TRBV2
D gene: NA
CDR3 length: 15
CDR3 protein: CASSPRQAINYEQYF
CDR3 DNA: TGTGCCAGCAGCCCCCGACAGGCCATTAACTACGAGCAGTACTTC

J gene: TRBJ1-1
clone size: NA
V gene: TRBV11-2
D gene: NA
CDR3 length: 19
CDR3 protein: CASSPQRGGELLLNTEAFF
CDR3 DNA: TGTGCCAGCAGCCCCCAGCGGGGGGGCGAGTTATTACTGAACACTGAAGCTTTCTTT

J gene: TRBJ2-3
clone size: once
V gene: TRBV21-1
D gene: NA
CDR3 length: 15
CDR3 protein: CASSLRLAGGSTQYF
CDR3 DNA: TGTGCCAGCAGCTTAAGACTAGCGGGAGGGAGTACGCAGTATTTT

J gene: TRBJ2-7
clone size: NA
V gene: TRBV5-1
D gene: TRBD1
CDR3 length: 14
CDR3 protein: CASSLGGTAIEQYF
CDR3 DNA: TGCGCCAGCAGCTTGGGAGGGACAGCCATCGAGCAGTACTTC

J gene: TRBJ1-1
clone size: NA
V gene: TRBV19
D gene: NA
CDR3 length: 13
CDR3 protein: CASNPGKSTEAFF
CDR3 DNA: TGTGCCAGTAACCCAGGGAAGTCCACTGAAGCTTTCTTT

J gene: TRBJ1-1
clone size: NA
V gene: TRBV6-5
D gene: NA
CDR3 length: 13
CDR3 protein: CASSYGGDTEAFF
CDR3 DNA: TGTGCCAGCAGTTACGGGGGGGACACTGAAGCTTTCTTT

J gene: TRBJ2-1
clone size: NA
V gene: TRBV30
D gene: NA
CDR3 length: 14
CDR3 protein: CAWSQGAFLGEQFF
CDR3 DNA: TGTGCCTGGAGCCAAGGGGCCTTTTTGGGTGAGCAGTTCTTC

J gene: TRBJ2-1
clone size: NA
V gene: TRBV6-4
D gene: TRBD2
CDR3 length: 16
CDR3 protein: CASSVTTSGRANEQFF
CDR3 DNA: TGTGCCAGCAGTGTCACGACTAGCGGGAGGGCCAATGAGCAGTTCTTC

J gene: TRBJ2-7
clone size: NA
V gene: TRBV27
D gene: TRBD1
CDR3 length: 13
CDR3 protein: CASSSDRRGEQYF
CDR3 DNA: TGTGCCAGCAGTTCGGACAGGAGAGGGGAGCAGTACTTC

J gene: TRBJ1-2
clone size: NA
V gene: TRBV7-6
D gene: TRBD1
CDR3 length: 13
CDR3 protein: CASSLGQGYGYTF
CDR3 DNA: TGTGCCAGCAGCCTCGGACAGGGCTATGGCTACACCTTC

J gene: TRBJ1-1
clone size: NA
V gene: TRBV30
D gene: TRBD1
CDR3 length: 11
CDR3 protein: CAWEQGGRTFF
CDR3 DNA: TGTGCCTGGGAACAGGGGGGAAGGACTTTCTTT

J gene: TRBJ1-1
clone size: few
V gene: TRBV5-1
D gene: NA
CDR3 length: 14
CDR3 protein: CASSRGRGDTEAFF
CDR3 DNA: TGCGCCAGCAGCCGAGGAAGGGGCGACACTGAAGCTTTCTTT

J gene: TRBJ2-7
clone size: NA
V gene: TRBV18
D gene: NA
CDR3 length: 11
CDR3 protein: CASSSQWEQYF
CDR3 DNA: TGTGCCAGCTCCTCCCAGTGGGAGCAGTACTTC